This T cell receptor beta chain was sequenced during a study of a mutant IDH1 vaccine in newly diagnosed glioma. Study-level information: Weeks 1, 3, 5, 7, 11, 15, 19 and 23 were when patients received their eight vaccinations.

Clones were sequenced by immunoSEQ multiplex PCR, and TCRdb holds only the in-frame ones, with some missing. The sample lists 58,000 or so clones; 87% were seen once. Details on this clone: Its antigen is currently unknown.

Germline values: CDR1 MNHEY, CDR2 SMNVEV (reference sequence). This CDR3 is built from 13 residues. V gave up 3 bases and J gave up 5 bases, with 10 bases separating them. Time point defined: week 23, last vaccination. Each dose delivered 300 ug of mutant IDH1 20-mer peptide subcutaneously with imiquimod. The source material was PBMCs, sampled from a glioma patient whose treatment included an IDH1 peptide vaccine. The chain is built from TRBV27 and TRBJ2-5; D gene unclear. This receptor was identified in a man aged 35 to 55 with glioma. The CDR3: CASSLTVVETQYF. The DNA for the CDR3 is TGTGCCAGCAGTTTGACTGTCGTGGAGACCCAGTACTTC.